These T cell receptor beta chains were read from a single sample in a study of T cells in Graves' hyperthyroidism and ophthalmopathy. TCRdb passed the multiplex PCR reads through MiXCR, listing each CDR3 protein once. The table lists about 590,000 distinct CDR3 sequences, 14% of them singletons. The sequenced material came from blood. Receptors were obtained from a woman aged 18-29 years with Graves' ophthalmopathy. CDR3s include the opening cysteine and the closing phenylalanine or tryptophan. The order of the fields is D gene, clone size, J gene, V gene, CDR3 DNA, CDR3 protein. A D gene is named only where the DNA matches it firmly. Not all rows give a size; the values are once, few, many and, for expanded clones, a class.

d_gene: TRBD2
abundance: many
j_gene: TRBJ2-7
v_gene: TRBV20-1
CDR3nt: TGCAGTGCGGCCAGGACTAGCGGCGTCTACGAGCAGTACTTC
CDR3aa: CSAARTSGVYEQYF

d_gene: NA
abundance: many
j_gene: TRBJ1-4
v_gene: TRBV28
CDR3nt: TGTGCCAGCAGTTTGTGGGTCGGCAGTGCAAGTTCAACTAATGAAAAACTGTTTTTT
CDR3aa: CASSLWVGSASSTNEKLFF

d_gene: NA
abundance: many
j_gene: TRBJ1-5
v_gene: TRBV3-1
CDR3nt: TGTGCCAGCAGCCAAAGGGGAGGGGGAAAAGGAGCCCAGCATTTT
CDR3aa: CASSQRGGGKGAQHF

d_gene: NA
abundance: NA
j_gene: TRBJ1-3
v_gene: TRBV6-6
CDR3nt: TGTGCCAGCAGTTACTCATCCAGGGACGGAAACACCATATATTTT
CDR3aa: CASSYSSRDGNTIYF

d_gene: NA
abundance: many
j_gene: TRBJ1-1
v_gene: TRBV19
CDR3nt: TGTGCCAGTAGTATAATCTCAACAGTAAACACTGAAGCTTTCTTT
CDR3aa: CASSIISTVNTEAFF

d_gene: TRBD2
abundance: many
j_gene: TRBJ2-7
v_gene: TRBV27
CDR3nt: TGTGCCAGCAGTCCCCGGACTAGCGGGGGGATCTACGAGCAGTACTTC
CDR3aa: CASSPRTSGGIYEQYF

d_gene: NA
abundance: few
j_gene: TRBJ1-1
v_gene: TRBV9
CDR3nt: TGTGCCAGCAGCCCTTTCCGGGACTGGGACACTGAAGCTTTCTTT
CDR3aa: CASSPFRDWDTEAFF

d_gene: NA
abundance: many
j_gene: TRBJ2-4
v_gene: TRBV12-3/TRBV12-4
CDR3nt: TGTGCCAGCAGCCGTGAGCTAGGTTCGGGAGACGGAAACATTCAGTACTTC
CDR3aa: CASSRELGSGDGNIQYF

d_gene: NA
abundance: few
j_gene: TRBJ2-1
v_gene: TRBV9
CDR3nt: TGTGCCAGCAGCCCCCAGGGAGTTAAAGTTAATGAGCAGTTCTTC
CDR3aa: CASSPQGVKVNEQFF

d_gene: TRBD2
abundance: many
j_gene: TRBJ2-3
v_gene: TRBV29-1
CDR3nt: TGCAGCGCGGGTGGACTAGCGGGAGGTATGACAGATACGCAGTATTTT
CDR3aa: CSAGGLAGGMTDTQYF

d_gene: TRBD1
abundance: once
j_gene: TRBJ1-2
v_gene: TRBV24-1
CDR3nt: TGTGCCACCAGTGATTGGGGACAGGCCTCTGGCTATGGCTACACCTTC
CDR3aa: CATSDWGQASGYGYTF

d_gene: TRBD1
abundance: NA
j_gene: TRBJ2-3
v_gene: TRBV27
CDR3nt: TGTGCCAGCAGTAGCCGGGACAGGGGCGCAGATACGCAGTATTTT
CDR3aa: CASSSRDRGADTQYF

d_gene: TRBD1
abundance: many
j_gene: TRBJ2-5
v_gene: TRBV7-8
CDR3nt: TGTGCCAGCAGCTTACAGGGGGCTACGGAGACCCAGTACTTC
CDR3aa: CASSLQGATETQYF

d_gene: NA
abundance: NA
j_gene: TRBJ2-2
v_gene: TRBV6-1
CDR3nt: TGTGCCAGCAGTAAGCAGGGGCTCGAGACCGGGGAGCTGTTTTTT
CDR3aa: CASSKQGLETGELFF

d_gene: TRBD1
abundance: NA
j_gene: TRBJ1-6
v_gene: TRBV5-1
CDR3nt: TGCGCCAGCAGGGGTGGACAGGGCCATTCACCCCTCCACTTT
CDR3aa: CASRGGQGHSPLHF

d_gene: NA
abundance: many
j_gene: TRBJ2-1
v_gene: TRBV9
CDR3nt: TGTGCCAGCAGCGTTTGGGGAAACAATGAGCAGTTCTTC
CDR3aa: CASSVWGNNEQFF

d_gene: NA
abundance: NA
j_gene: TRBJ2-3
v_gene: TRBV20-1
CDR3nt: TGCAGTGCTCCAGATCTACTGGATACGCAGTATTTT
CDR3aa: CSAPDLLDTQYF

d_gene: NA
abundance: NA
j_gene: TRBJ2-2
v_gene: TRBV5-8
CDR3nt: TGTGCCAGCAGATCCGGACAAGCGAACACCGGGGAGCTGTTTTTT
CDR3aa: CASRSGQANTGELFF

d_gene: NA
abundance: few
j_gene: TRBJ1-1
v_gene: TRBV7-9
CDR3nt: TGTGCCAGCAGCTTAACGTTACAGAACACTGAAGCTTTCTTT
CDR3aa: CASSLTLQNTEAFF

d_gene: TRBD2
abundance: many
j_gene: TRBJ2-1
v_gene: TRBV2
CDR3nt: TGTGCCAGCAGCTATATAGCGGGTAGCTCCTACAATGAGCAGTTCTTC
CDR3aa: CASSYIAGSSYNEQFF

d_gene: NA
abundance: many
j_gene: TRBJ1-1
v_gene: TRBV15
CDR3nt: TGTGCCACCAGCAGACTCTCAAGCACTGAAGCTTTCTTT
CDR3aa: CATSRLSSTEAFF

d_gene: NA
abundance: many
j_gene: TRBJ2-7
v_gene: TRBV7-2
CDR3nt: TGTGCCAGCAGCTTAGGTGGGCAGAGCTCCTACGAGCAGTACTTC
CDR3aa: CASSLGGQSSYEQYF

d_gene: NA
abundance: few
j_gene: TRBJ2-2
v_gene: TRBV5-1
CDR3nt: TGCGCCAGCAGCACAAGGACGGATGGACCCGGGGAGCTGTTTTTT
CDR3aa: CASSTRTDGPGELFF

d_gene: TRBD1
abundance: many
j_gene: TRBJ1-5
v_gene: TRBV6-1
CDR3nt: TGTGCCAGCAGTCGCCTCCCACAGGGGCCAAATCAGCCCCAGCATTTT
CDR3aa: CASSRLPQGPNQPQHF

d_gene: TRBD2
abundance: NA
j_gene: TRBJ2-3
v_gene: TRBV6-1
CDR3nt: TGTGCCAGCAAAAACGGGGGGATCCAAGATACGCAGTATTTT
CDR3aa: CASKNGGIQDTQYF

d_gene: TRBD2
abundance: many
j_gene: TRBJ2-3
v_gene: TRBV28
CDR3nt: TGTGCCAGCAAGTACGGCGGTACGGGGGGGGATACGCAGTATTTT
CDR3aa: CASKYGGTGGDTQYF

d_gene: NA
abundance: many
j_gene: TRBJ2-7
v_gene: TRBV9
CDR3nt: TGTGCCAGCAGCGTAGAGGGGGGGCGCGATCACGAGCAGTACTTC
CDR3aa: CASSVEGGRDHEQYF